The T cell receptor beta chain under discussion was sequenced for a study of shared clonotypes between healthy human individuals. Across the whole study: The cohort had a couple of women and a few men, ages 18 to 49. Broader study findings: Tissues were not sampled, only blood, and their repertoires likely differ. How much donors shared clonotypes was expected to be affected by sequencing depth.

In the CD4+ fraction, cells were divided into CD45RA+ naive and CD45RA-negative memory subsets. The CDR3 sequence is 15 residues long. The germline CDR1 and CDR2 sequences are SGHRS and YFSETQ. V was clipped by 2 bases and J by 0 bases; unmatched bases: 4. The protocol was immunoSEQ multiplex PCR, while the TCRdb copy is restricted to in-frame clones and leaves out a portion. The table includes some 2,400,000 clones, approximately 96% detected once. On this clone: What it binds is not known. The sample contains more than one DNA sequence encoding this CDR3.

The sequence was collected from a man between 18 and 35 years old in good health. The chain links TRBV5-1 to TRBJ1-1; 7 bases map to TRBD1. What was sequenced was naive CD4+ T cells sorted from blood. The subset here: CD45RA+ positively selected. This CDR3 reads CASSLGQVMNTEAFF. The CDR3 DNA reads TGCGCCAGCAGCTTAGGACAGGTAATGAACACTGAAGCTTTCTTT. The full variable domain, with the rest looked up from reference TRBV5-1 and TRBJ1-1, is KAGVTQTPRYLIKTRGQQVTLSCSPISGHRSVSWYQQTPGQGLQFLFEYFSETQRNKGNFPGRFSGRQFSNSRSEMNVSTLELGDSALYLCASSLGQVMNTEAFFGQGTRLTVV.